This T cell receptor (beta chain) was identified during a study of human T cells and chemical hapten exposure. TCRdb processed the RACE reads anew with MiXCR; each CDR3 protein has one entry. The sample yields just under 40,000 distinct CDR3 sequences, 10% to 15% seen once. V gave up 5 bases and J gave up 2 bases, with 8 bases separating them. CDR1 SGHRS and CDR2 YFSETQ come from the germline V gene. This CDR3 spans 14 amino acids. This clonotype was detected many times. Time point defined: patch test 3, about 24 weeks after DPC sensitization. As for treatment: therapeutic diphenylcyclopropenone sensitization with weekly scalp DPC. Unseparated into fractions, whole blood served as the source from which total RNA was extracted.

The chain couples TRBV5-1 to TRBJ2-6; the D is unclear. The sequence was collected from a woman aged 40 to 55 with alopecia areata. Some clones in this sample may be carry-over from other donors' samples. The sequencing here drew on whole blood, taken in connection with sensitization to the hapten diphenylcyclopropenone (DPC). The CDR3 loop is CASSEAAGANVLTF. The CDR3 nucleotides read TGCGCCAGCAGTGAGGCGGCTGGGGCCAACGTCCTGACTTTC.